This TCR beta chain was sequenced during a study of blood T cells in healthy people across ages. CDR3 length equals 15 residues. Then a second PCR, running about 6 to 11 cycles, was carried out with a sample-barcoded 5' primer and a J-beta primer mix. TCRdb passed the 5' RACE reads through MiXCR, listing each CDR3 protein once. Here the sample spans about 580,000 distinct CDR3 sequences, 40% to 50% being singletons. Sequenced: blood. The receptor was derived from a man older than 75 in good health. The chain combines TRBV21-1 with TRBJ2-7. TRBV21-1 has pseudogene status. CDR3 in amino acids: CASSKARQVPYEQYF. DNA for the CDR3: TGTGCCAGCAGCAAAGCGCGGCAGGTCCCCTACGAGCAGTACTTC.